These 8 T cell receptor beta chains share one sample of origin, sequenced in a study of blood T cell repertoires in COVID-19 (dated by TCRdb to the early 2020s). Library preparation was by the immunoSEQ multiplex PCR assay. TCRdb took this table from immuneACCESS and kept in-frame rearrangements with V and J called. Such tables lack part of the clones; where checked against another copy, unresolved V genes explain under half of the gap, and the rest is unexplained. The sample profile shows roughly 200,000 clones; around 87% of them were found once. Just under 0.9% of the sample is taken by the ten largest. The sequencing input was peripheral blood. These receptors came from a woman aged 18-35 years who had recovered from COVID-19.

The genes are TRBV4-3 and TRBJ2-2; unclear D gene. There are 14 residues in the CDR3. The ends were cut back, 1 base at V and 3 bases at J, with 6 bases in the middle. Germline V gives CDR1 LGHNA, CDR2 YSLEER. CDR3 sequence reads: CASSQGLHTGELFF. CDR3 nucleotide sequence: TGCGCCAGCAGCCAAGGACTTCACACCGGGGAGCTGTTTTTT.

The chain uses TRBV24-1 and TRBJ1-2; perhaps TRBD1 as D (5 bases). The CDR3 runs 11 residues. Per the germline V gene, CDR1 is KGHDR and CDR2 is SFDVKD. V shed 4 bases and J shed 7 bases, with 6 bases lying between them. The CDR3 is CATSEGRGYTF. As DNA, the CDR3 is TGTGCCACCAGTGAGGGGCGTGGCTACACCTTC.

V usage is TRBV7-8 and J usage is TRBJ1-2; D perhaps matches TRBD1 (6 bases). With 5 bases removed from V and 4 bases from J, the gap between germline ends came to 11 bases. Germline V gene data show CDR1 as SGHVS and CDR2 as FQNEAQ. The CDR3 extends over 13 amino acids. The CDR3 here is CASSPTGPYGYTF. Written as DNA, the CDR3 is TGTGCCAGCAGCCCGACAGGCCCCTATGGCTACACCTTC.

V gene TRBV7-2 combines with J gene TRBJ2-3, with TRBD2 as a possible D gene (6 bases). CDR3 length: 13 amino acids. The V and J ends lost 5 bases and 4 bases respectively, with 10 bases between them. The V gene's germline CDR1 is SGHTA and CDR2 FQGNSA. CDR3 DNA: TGTGCCAGCAGCGGAGGGCCAGCAGATACGCAGTATTTT. Amino acid sequence: CASSGGPADTQYF. The entire variable domain, with the rest obtained from reference TRBV7-2 and TRBJ2-3, is as follows: GAGVSQSPSNKVTEKGKDVELRCDPISGHTALYWYRQSLGQGLEFLIYFQGNSAPDKSGLPSDRFSAERTGGSVSTLTIQRTQQEDSAVYLCASSGGPADTQYFGPGTRLTVL.

The V gene is TRBV9, the J gene TRBJ1-5; no firm D call. Germline assignment: CDR1 SGDLS and CDR2 YYNGEE. The CDR3 is 15 amino acids. The V end was cut by 0 bases, the J end by 1 base, with 8 bases between. In nucleotides, the CDR3 is TGTGCCAGCAGCGTAGGAGAGTCGAGCAATCAGCCCCAGCATTTT. Translating it yields CASSVGESSNQPQHF. The full variable domain, its missing parts supplied by reference TRBV9 and TRBJ1-5, is DSGVTQTPKHLITATGQRVTLRCSPRSGDLSVYWYQQSLDQGLQFLIQYYNGEERAKGNILERFSAQQFPDLHSELNLSSLELGDSALYFCASSVGESSNQPQHFGDGTRLSIL.

This rearrangement joins TRBV12-3 or TRBV12-4 to TRBJ1-2, with unresolved D. This CDR3 has 13 amino acids. The V and J ends lost 3 bases and 6 bases respectively, with 11 bases between them. CDR3 sequence reads: CASSLTMKDGYTF. The DNA of the CDR3 is TGTGCCAGCAGTTTGACAATGAAAGATGGCTACACCTTC.

The chain employs TRBV4-1 and TRBJ2-5; TRBD2 matches at 11 bases. Unmatched junction bases numbered 4, after V lost 4 bases and J lost 0 bases. In germline, CDR1 is MGHRA, CDR2 YSYEKL. This CDR3 is built from 16 residues. CDR3 residues: CASSPTSGGYQETQYF. CDR3 bases: TGCGCCAGCAGCCCAACTAGCGGGGGCTACCAAGAGACCCAGTACTTC.

The CDR3: CASSLLTGGAEKLFF. The CDR3 DNA is TGTGCCAGCAGCTTATTGACAGGGGGAGCTGAAAAACTGTTTTTT. The V gene is TRBV11-2, the J gene TRBJ1-4, with 9 nucleotides matching TRBD1. Germline-derived CDR1 and CDR2 are SGHAT and FQNNGV. The CDR3 runs 15 residues. J gave up 7 bases and V 2 bases, and 5 bases lay outside the gene matches.